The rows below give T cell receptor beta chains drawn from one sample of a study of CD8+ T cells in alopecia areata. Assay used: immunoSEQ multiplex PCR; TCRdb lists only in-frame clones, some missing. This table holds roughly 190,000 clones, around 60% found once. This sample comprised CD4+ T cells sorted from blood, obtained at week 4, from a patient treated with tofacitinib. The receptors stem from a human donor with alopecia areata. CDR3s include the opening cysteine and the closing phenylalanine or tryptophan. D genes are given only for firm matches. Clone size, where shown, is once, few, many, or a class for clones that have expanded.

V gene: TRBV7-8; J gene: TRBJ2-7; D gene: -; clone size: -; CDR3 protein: CASSPARGTYEQYF; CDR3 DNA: TGTGCCAGCAGCCCCGCACGGGGTACCTACGAGCAGTACTTC
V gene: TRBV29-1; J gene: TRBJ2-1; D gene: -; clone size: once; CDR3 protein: CSVPGPYNEQFF; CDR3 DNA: TGCAGCGTGCCGGGGCCATACAATGAGCAGTTCTTC
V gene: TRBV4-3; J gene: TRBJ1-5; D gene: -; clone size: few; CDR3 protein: CASSPGHSNQPQHF; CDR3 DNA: TGCGCCAGCAGCCCAGGACACAGCAATCAGCCCCAGCATTTT
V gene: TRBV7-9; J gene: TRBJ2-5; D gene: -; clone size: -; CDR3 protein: CASSPWDGQETQYF; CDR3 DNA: TGTGCCAGCAGCCCATGGGACGGCCAAGAGACCCAGTACTTC
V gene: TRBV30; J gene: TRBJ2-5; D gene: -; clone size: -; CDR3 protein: CAWGQTQETQYF; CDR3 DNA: TGTGCCTGGGGACAGACCCAAGAGACCCAGTACTTC
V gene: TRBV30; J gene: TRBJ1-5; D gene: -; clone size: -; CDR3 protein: CAWSVRGFQPQHF; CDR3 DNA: TGTGCCTGGAGTGTACGAGGGTTCCAGCCCCAGCATTTT
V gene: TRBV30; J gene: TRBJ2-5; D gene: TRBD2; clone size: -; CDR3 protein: CAWRAGAGETQYF; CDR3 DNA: TGTGCCTGGAGAGCGGGGGCGGGAGAGACCCAGTACTTC
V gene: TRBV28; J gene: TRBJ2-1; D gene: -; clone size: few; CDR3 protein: CASSPPIRGRTTPYNEQFF; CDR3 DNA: TGTGCCAGCAGTCCTCCTATCCGGGGGAGGACAACGCCTTACAATGAGCAGTTCTTC
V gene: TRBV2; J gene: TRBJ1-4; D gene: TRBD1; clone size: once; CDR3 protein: CASSEDRGEKLFF; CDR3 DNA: TGTGCCAGCAGTGAAGACAGGGGTGAAAAACTGTTTTTT
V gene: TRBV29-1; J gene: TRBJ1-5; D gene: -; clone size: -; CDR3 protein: CSVEENQNQPQHF; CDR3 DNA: TGCAGCGTTGAGGAGAACCAGAATCAGCCCCAGCATTTT
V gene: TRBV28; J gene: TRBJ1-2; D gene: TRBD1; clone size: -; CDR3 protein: CASSLNRGFSGYTF; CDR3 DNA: TGTGCCAGCAGTTTAAACAGGGGTTTTAGCGGCTACACCTTC
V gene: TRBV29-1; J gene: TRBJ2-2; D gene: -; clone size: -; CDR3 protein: CSVEDHGLNTGELFF; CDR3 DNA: TGCAGCGTTGAAGATCACGGTTTGAACACCGGGGAGCTGTTTTTT
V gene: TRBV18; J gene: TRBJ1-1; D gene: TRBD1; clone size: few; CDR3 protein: CASSEAGTGDTEAFF; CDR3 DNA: TGTGCCAGCTCCGAAGCCGGGACAGGGGACACTGAAGCTTTCTTT
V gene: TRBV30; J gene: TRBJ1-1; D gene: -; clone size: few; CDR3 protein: CAWSVNRAGTEAFF; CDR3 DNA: TGTGCCTGGAGTGTAAACAGGGCGGGAACTGAAGCTTTCTTT
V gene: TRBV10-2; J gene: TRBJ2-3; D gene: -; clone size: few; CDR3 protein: CASSEETGIPGDTQYF; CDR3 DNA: TGCGCCAGCAGTGAGGAAACCGGGATCCCAGGTGATACGCAGTATTTT
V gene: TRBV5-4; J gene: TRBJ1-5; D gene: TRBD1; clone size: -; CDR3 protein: CASSFDRGQPQHF; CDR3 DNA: TGTGCCAGCAGCTTCGACAGGGGACAGCCCCAGCATTTT
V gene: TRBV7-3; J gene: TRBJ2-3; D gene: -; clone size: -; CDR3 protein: CASSSDLNTDTQYF; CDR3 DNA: TGTGCCAGCAGCTCGGATCTAAACACAGATACGCAGTATTTT
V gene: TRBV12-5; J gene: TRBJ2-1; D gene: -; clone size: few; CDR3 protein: CASGLGGYNEQFF; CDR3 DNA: TGTGCTAGTGGTTTGGGAGGGTACAATGAGCAGTTCTTC
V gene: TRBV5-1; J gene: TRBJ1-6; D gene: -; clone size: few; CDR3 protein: CASKEGDRNSPLHF; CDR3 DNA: TGCGCCAGCAAAGAGGGGGACCGTAATTCACCCCTCCACTTT
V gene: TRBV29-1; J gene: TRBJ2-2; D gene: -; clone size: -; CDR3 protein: CSVGGISNTGELFF; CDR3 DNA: TGCAGCGTTGGTGGGATATCGAACACCGGGGAGCTGTTTTTT
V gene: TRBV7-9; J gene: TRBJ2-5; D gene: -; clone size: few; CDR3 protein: CASSPGPRYF; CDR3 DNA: TGTGCCAGCAGCCCGGGACCCCGCTACTTC
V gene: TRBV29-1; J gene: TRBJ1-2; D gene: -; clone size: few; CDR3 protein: CSVGMGRANYGYTF; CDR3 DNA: TGCAGCGTTGGGATGGGGAGAGCTAACTATGGCTACACCTTC
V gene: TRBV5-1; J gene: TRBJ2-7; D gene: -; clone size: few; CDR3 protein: CASSLQGVHEQYF; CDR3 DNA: TGCGCCAGCAGCTTGCAAGGGGTCCACGAGCAGTACTTC
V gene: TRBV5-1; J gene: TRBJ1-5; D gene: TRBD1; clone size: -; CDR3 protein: CASSLSGQGYQPQHF; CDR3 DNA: TGCGCCAGCAGCTTGTCGGGACAGGGCTATCAGCCCCAGCATTTT
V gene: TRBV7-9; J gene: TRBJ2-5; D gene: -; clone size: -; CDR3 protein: CASSGETQYF; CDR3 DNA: TGTGCCAGCAGCGGGGAGACCCAGTACTTC
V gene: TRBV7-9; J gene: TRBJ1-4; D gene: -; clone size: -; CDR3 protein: CASQQGNEKLFF; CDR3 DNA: TGTGCCAGCCAACAGGGAAATGAAAAACTGTTTTTT
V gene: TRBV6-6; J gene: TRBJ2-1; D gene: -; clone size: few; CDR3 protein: CASSYWQGEVNEQFF; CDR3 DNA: TGTGCCAGCAGTTACTGGCAGGGGGAGGTGAATGAGCAGTTCTTC
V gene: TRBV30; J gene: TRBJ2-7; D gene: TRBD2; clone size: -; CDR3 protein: CAWSVAGGNRGYEQYF; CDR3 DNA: TGTGCCTGGAGTGTAGCGGGGGGCAATCGGGGCTACGAGCAGTACTTC
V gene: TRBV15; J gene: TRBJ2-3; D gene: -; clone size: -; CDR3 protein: CATSRDFGMGVGTQYF; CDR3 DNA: TGTGCCACCAGCAGAGATTTCGGCATGGGGGTTGGTACGCAGTATTTT
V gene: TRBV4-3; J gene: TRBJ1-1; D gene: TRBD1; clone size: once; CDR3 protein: CASSPGQVNTEAFF; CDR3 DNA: TGCGCCAGCAGCCCAGGACAGGTGAACACTGAAGCTTTCTTT
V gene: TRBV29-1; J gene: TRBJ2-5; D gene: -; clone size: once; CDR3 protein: CSVRERLETQYF; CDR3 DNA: TGCAGCGTGCGAGAAAGGTTGGAGACCCAGTACTTC
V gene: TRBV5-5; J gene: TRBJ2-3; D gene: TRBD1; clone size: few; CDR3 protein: CASRLPPAGTDTQYF; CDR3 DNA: TGTGCCAGCAGACTCCCTCCCGCCGGGACAGACACGCAGTATTTT
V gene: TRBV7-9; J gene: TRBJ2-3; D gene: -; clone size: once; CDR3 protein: CASSGQTDTQYF; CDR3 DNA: TGTGCCAGCAGCGGACAGACAGATACGCAGTATTTT
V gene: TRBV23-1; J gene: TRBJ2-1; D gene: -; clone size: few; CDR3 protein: CASRQGLSYNEQFF; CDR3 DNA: TGCGCCAGCAGACAGGGACTCTCCTACAATGAGCAGTTCTTC
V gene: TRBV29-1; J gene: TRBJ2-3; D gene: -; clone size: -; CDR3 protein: CSVDGIVGTDTQYF; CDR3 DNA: TGCAGCGTTGACGGGATCGTGGGCACAGATACGCAGTATTTT
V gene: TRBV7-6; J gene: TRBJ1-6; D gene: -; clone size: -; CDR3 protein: CASSRGGSYNSPLHF; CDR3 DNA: TGTGCCAGCAGCCGAGGTGGGTCCTATAATTCACCCCTCCACTTT
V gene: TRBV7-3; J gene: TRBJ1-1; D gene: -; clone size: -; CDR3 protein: CASSRDLGYEAFF; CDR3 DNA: TGTGCCAGCAGCCGGGACCTTGGGTATGAAGCTTTCTTT
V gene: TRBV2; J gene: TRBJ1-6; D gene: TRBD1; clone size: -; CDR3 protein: CASSLTGAITSSYNSPLHF; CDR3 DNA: TGTGCCAGCAGTTTGACAGGGGCTATTACGAGCTCCTATAATTCACCCCTCCACTTT
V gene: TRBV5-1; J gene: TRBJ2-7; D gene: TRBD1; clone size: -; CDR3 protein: CASSLPGQGREQYF; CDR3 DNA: TGCGCCAGCAGCTTACCGGGACAGGGGCGCGAGCAGTACTTC
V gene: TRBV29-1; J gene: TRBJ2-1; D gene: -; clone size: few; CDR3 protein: CSVEDVGQGFF; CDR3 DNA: TGCAGCGTTGAAGACGTGGGACAAGGGTTCTTC
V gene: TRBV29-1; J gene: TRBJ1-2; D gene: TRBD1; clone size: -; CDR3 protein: CSVGPRRGRLNEGYTF; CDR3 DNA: TGCAGCGTTGGGCCAAGAAGGGGGCGCTTAAACGAAGGCTACACCTTC